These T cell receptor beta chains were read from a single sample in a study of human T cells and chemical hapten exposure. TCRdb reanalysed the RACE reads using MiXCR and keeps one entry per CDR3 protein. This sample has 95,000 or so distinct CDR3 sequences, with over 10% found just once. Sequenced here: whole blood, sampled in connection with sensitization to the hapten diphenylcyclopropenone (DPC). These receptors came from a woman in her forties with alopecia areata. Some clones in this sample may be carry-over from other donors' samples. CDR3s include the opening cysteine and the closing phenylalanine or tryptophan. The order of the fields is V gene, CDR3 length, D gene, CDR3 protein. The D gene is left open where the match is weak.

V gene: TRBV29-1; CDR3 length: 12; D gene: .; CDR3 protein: CSVGPSRNTIYF
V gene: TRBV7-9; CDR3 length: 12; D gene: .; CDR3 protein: CASSLADRGYTF
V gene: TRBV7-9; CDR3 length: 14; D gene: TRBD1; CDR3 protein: CASGETGVLFEQYF
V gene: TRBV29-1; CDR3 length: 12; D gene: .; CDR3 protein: CSVAGNNQPQHF
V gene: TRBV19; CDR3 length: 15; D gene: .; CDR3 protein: CASSIDVQGGSPLHF
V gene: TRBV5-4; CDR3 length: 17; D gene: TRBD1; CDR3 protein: CASSSAPTGSGNTEAFF
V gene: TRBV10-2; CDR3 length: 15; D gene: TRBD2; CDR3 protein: CASSEPGLVLYEQYF
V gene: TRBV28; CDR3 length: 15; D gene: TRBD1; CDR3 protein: CASSFGTGRNQPQHF
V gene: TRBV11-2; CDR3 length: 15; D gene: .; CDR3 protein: CASSLYGDTSVTQYF
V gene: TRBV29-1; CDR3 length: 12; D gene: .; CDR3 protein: CSVKESYNEQFF
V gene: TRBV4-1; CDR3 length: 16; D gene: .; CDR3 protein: CASSPEGTGRRYEQYF
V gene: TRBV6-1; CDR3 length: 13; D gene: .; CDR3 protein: CASSEERDQPQHF
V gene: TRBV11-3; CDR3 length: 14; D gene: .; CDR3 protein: CASSQWGPGNEQFF
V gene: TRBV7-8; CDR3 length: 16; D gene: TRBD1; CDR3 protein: CASRQPPGQGQETQYF
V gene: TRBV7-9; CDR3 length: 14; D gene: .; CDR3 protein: CASSFLHGGEKLFF
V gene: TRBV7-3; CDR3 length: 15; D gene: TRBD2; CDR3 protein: CASSLVAGGPDTQYF
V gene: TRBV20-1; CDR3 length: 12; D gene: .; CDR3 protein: CSARDLVYEQYF
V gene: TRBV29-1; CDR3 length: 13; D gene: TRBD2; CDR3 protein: CSVGGGSGETQYF
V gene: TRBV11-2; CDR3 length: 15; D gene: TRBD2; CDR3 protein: CASSPGTSGYNEQFF
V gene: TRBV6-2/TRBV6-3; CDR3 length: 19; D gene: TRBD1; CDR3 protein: CASRWIGTGGTHSNQPQHF
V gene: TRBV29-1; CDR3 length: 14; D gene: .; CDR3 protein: CSVGTGGGYNEQFF
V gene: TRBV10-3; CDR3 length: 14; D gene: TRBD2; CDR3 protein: CAISDGGGTDTQYF
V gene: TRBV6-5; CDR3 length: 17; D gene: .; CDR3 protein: CASSYEGRAAGANVLTF
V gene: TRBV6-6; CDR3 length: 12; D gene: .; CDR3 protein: CASSDSTYEQYF
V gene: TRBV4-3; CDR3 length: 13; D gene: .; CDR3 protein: CASSRSGPNEQFF
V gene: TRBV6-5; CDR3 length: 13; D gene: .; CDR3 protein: CASSYYGLETQYF
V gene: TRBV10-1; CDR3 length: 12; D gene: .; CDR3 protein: CASSESVGEQFF
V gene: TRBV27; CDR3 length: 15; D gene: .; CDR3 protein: CASSFTPSGLDEQFF
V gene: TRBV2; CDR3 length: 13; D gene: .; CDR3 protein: CASSVRGVTEAFF
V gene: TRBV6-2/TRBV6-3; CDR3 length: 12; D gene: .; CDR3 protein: CATSEGGRGYTF
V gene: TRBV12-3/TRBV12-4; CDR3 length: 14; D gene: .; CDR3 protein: CASSLGQGFNEQFF
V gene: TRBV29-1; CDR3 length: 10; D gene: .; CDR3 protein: CSVESETQYF
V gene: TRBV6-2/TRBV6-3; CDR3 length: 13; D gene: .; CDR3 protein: CASSYAGDYGYTF
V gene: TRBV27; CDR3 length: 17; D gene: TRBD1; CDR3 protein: CASSPLNRGYSNQPQHF
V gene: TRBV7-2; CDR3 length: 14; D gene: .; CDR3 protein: CASSALHGASPLHF
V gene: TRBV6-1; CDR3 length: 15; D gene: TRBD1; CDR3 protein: CASSKNRGGITEAFF
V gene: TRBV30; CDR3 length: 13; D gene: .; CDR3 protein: CAWRAGFGYGYTF
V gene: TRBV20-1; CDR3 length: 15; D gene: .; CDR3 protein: CSANSDYSSTDTQYF
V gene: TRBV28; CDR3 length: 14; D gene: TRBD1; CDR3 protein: CASSFGTATGELFF
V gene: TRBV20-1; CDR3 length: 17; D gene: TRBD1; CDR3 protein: CSARDAPGQGASYGYTF
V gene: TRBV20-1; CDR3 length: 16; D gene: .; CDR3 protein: CSARDPRGDAQETQYF
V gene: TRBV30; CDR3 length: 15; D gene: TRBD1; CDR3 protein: CAWSAGTGGNQPQHF
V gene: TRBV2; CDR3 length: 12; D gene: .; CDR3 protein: CASSQHQGSPFF
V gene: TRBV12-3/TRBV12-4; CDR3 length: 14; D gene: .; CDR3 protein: CASSLRGLTGELFF
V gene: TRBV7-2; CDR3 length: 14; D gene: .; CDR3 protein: CASKSRGPQETQYF
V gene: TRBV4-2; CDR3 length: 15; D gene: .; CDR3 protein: CASSQQSGNYNEQFF
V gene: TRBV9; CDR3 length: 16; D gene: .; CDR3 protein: CASSVVGRRSGGELFF
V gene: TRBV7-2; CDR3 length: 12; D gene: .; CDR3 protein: CASSLFGDTQYF
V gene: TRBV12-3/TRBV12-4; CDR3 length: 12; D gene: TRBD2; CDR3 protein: CASSRDSGTKDF
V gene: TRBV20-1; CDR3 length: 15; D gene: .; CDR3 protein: CSARDFGQVKAEAFF
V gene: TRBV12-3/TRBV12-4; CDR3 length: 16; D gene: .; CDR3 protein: CASSLGGRKGVEPQHF
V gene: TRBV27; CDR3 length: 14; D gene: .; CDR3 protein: CASRGPLSTDTQYF
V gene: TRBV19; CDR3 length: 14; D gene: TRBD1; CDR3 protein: CASSTRDRLETQYF
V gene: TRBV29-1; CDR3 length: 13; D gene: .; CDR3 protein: CSVVQGRWNEQFF
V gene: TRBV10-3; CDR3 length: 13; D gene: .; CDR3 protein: CAIRTGENQPQHF
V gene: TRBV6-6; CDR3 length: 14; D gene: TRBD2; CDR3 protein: CASQSLAGEYEQYF
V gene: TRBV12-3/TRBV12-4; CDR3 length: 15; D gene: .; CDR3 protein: CASSLLSGVQETQYF
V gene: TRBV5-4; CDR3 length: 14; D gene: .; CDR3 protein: CASSGGPLGYEQYF
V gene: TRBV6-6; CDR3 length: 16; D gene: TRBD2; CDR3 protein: CASSYSRVAGEREQYF